This entry lists 28 T cell receptor beta chains sequenced from one sample in a study of glioma-infiltrating T cells. The iRepertoire nested amplicon-rescue multiplex PCR amplified TCR alpha and beta CDR3s from RNA. A single record per CDR3 protein comes from TCRdb applying MiXCR to the multiplex PCR reads. In the table there are about 410,000 distinct CDR3 sequences, around 38% of which are singletons. Material: glioma tissue, nonneoplastic brain tissue, or PBMCs (not recorded which). All receptors come from a human donor with low-grade glioma or glioblastoma, undergoing nonglioma brain surgery, or in good health (not recorded which).

Only a few counts were recorded for this clonotype. V is TRBV6-1 and J is TRBJ2-7, with a possible D match to TRBD1 (6 bases). The V gene's germline CDR1 is MNHNS and CDR2 SASEGT. The CDR3 contains 14 residues. The ends were cut back, 6 bases at V and 2 bases at J, with 14 bases in the middle. The CDR3 spells CASRPLTGAYEQYF. CDR3 in DNA: TGTGCCAGCAGACCCCTGACAGGAGCCTACGAGCAGTACTTC.

In its sample, this clonotype was seen many times. The V gene is TRBV20-1, the J gene TRBJ1-1, with TRBD1 matching 7 bases. This CDR3 has 16 residues. The germline CDR1 and CDR2 sequences are DFQATT and SNEGSKA (reference sequence). V lost 5 bases and J lost 3; bases outside the gene matches: 15. CDR3 loop: CSAPPTGLGPDTEAFF. For the CDR3, the DNA is TGCAGTGCTCCCCCGACAGGGCTGGGTCCGGACACTGAAGCTTTCTTT.

The CDR3 here is CATLGEEASIGETQYF. The CDR3, as DNA: TGTGCCACCCTTGGGGAAGAAGCCTCGATAGGAGAGACCCAGTACTTC. The V call is TRBV19, the J call TRBJ2-5; D call uncertain. The CDR3 covers 16 residues. CDR1 is LNHDA, CDR2 SQIVND, per germline (reference sequence). V gave up 10 bases and J gave up 4 bases, with 25 bases separating them.

This clonotype has at least ten counts. The chain recombines TRBV6-1 with TRBJ2-1; 7 nucleotides match TRBD2. CDR1 and CDR2 (germline): MNHNS, SASEGT. The CDR3 covers 15 residues. Losses at the gene ends were 3 bases for V and 4 bases for J; bases not matched to a gene: 6. CDR3 amino acids: CASSDYGGGYNEQFF. DNA for the CDR3: TGTGCCAGCAGTGATTACGGGGGAGGGTACAATGAGCAGTTCTTC.

This clonotype is a singleton in its sample. This may be a read error, as it is one base from a much larger clone. This chain joins TRBV6-6 and TRBJ2-7; D might be TRBD1 (6 bases). This CDR3 spans 14 amino acids. CDR1 and CDR2 (germline): MNHNY, SVGAGI (reference sequence). V was cut by 6 bases and J by 3 bases, with 15 bases left in between. The CDR3 coding sequence is TGTGCCAGCAGCCCCTCTTGGGGGCGCTACGAGCAGTACTTC. It is translated as CASSPSWGRYEQYF.

This chain joins TRBV20-1 and TRBJ1-2; 7 bases are a match to TRBD1. This CDR3 has 13 amino acids. Germline CDR1 DFQATT, CDR2 SNEGSKA (reference sequence). Trimming removed 3 bases from V and 6 bases from J; junction bases left unmatched: 7. In DNA, the CDR3 is TGCAGTGCTAGTCTGACAGGGAACCATGGCTACACCTTC. Translated, it gives CSASLTGNHGYTF.

This clonotype was seen at least ten times. The chain combines TRBV6-2 or TRBV6-3 with TRBJ2-1; D not certain. Germline V CDR1 and CDR2: MNHEY, SVGEGT. The CDR3 runs to 14 residues. Trimming removed 5 bases at V and 7 bases at J, with 15 bases between. CDR3 loop: CASSPTIGSNEQFF. The CDR3 region has the DNA TGTGCCAGCAGTCCGACAATAGGGTCGAATGAGCAGTTCTTC.

About this clonotype: This clone may be a read error of a much larger clone one base away. The gene calls are TRBV28 and TRBJ2-1; D is tentatively TRBD1 or TRBD2 (5 bases each). The J call is doubtful: the DNA matches TRBJ2-7 better. The CDR3 sequence is 15 residues long. Germline V gene sequence: CDR1 MDHEN, CDR2 SYDVKM. The CDR3, as DNA: TGTGCCAGCAGTTTCCCGGGACCGCTTACCGATGAGCAGTACTTC. Translation gives CASSFPGPLTDEQYF.

The rearrangement joins TRBV28 to TRBJ1-5; D uncertain. CDR3 size: 15 residues. Germline assignment: CDR1 MDHEN and CDR2 SYDVKM. Trimming took 5 bases from V and 0 from J, leaving 11 bases between them. CDR3 nucleotides: TGTGCCAGCAGTGTCCCGGGTTCTAGCAATCAGCCCCAGCATTTT. Residues: CASSVPGSSNQPQHF.

V is TRBV5-4 and J is TRBJ2-7; D possibly corresponds to TRBD1 (6 bases). The V and J ends lost 4 bases and 1 base respectively, with 12 bases between them. Germline assignment: CDR1 SGHNT and CDR2 YYREEE (reference sequence). The CDR3 is 14 residues long. The CDR3 here is CASSPETGSYEQYF. The CDR3 bases are TGTGCCAGCAGCCCAGAGACAGGTTCCTACGAGCAGTACTTC.

This clonotype was detected ten times or more. The chain carries TRBV6-5 and TRBJ1-1; D is unclear. Germline CDR1 reads MNHEY; CDR2 reads SVGAGI. Trimming cost V 2 bases and J 5 bases, with 9 bases left between them. The CDR3 totals 13 residues. The CDR3 loop is CASSYGGRTEAFF. DNA of the CDR3: TGTGCCAGCAGTTACGGAGGGCGGACTGAAGCTTTCTTT.

This clonotype was detected a few times. The chain has TRBV25-1 and TRBJ2-7, with 9 bases fitting TRBD1. Germline V gene sequence: CDR1 MGHDK, CDR2 SYGVNS. V gave up 2 bases and J gave up 0 bases; unmatched junction bases: 5. The CDR3 loop spans 16 amino acids. The CDR3 loop is CASSEPRQGDSYEQYF. CDR3 bases: TGTGCCAGCAGTGAACCCCGACAGGGGGACTCCTACGAGCAGTACTTC.

This clonotype showed up many times. The chain carries TRBV6-2 or TRBV6-3 and TRBJ2-7, with 9 bases aligning to TRBD1. Germline V lookup: CDR1 MNHEY, CDR2 SVGEGT. Losses at the gene ends were 7 bases for V and 3 bases for J; bases not matched to a gene: 4. CDR3 length equals 13 residues. CDR3 in DNA: TGTGCCAGCAAGACAGGGGGTTACTACGAGCAGTACTTC. This encodes CASKTGGYYEQYF.

V usage is TRBV6-6 and J usage is TRBJ2-1, with TRBD2 matching over 10 bases. This CDR3 region has 16 residues. Germline CDR1 and CDR2: MNHNY and SVGAGI (reference sequence). Trimming at V came to 9 bases and at J to 2 bases, leaving 10 bases not matched to a gene. Here the CDR3 reads CASNHRTSGPYNEQFF. DNA of the CDR3: TGTGCCAGTAATCACCGGACTAGCGGTCCCTACAATGAGCAGTTCTTC.

This clonotype showed up just a few times. The chain combines TRBV20-1 with TRBJ2-2, with D possibly being TRBD1 or TRBD2 (6 bases each). This CDR3 region has 17 residues. In germline, CDR1 is DFQATT, CDR2 SNEGSKA (reference sequence). Deletions cut 2 bases from V and 0 bases from J, with 16 bases between. This CDR3 is CSARSLLGGSNTGELFF. Here the CDR3 DNA reads TGCAGTGCTAGATCCCTGTTAGGGGGGTCGAACACCGGGGAGCTGTTTTTT.

This clonotype was counted ten times or more. The J gene is TRBJ2-3, the V gene TRBV27, with unresolved D. This CDR3 has 10 amino acids. Germline V gives CDR1 MNHEY, CDR2 SMNVEV (reference sequence). V shed 8 bases and J shed 6 bases, with 6 bases lying between them. CDR3 sequence (DNA): TGTGCCAGCGTTTCGGATACGCAGTATTTT. Its translation: CASVSDTQYF.

The V call is TRBV28, the J call TRBJ2-1, with D hard to call. There are 14 residues in the CDR3. Looked up from germline, CDR1 is MDHEN and CDR2 is SYDVKM. Deletions cut 5 bases from V and 3 bases from J, with 11 bases between. CDR3: CASSRRVGYNEQFF. The CDR3 coding sequence is TGTGCCAGCAGTCGGAGAGTAGGCTACAATGAGCAGTTCTTC.

The rearrangement uses TRBV7-3 and TRBJ2-2; 8 bases agree with TRBD2. The CDR3 covers 15 residues. From germline, CDR1 is SGHTA and CDR2 FQGTGA. After removal of 5 bases from V and 5 bases from J, the junction contained 7 bases not matched to a gene. The CDR3: CASSHGGVRTGELFF. The DNA for the CDR3 is TGTGCCAGCAGCCACGGGGGGGTGCGAACCGGGGAGCTGTTTTTT.

Many counts were recorded for this clonotype. The chain joins TRBV25-1 to TRBJ2-1; 9 nucleotides agree with TRBD1. Trimming cost V 0 bases and J 5 bases; bases outside gene matches: 2. This CDR3 comprises 15 residues. CDR1 is MGHDK, CDR2 SYGVNS, per germline. The CDR3 DNA is TGTGCCAGCAGTGAATACGGGGACAGGGACAATGAGCAGTTCTTC. Encoded protein: CASSEYGDRDNEQFF.

The J gene is TRBJ1-1, the V gene TRBV19; D remains unclear. Between the trimmed V and J ends, which lost 3 bases and 7 bases, there was a span of 9 bases. The CDR3 is 12 amino acids. The germline CDR1 and CDR2 sequences are LNHDA and SQIVND (reference sequence). The CDR3 protein is CASSILGIEAFF. CDR3 bases: TGTGCCAGTAGTATCCTAGGCATTGAAGCTTTCTTT.

The rearrangement uses TRBV28 and TRBJ2-7; TRBD1 matches 9 bases. This CDR3 has 15 residues. From germline, CDR1 is MDHEN and CDR2 SYDVKM. Losses at the gene ends were 4 bases for V and 4 bases for J; bases not matched to a gene: 8. The CDR3 DNA reads as TGTGCCAGCAGTTATGACAGGGGGGTACGATACGAGCAGTACTTC. The encoded protein is CASSYDRGVRYEQYF.

The chain is built from TRBV7-6 and TRBJ2-2; the D gene is possibly TRBD2 (5 bases). V lost 3 bases, J lost 6 bases, and 17 bases lay in between. The CDR3 totals 16 residues. Per the germline V gene, CDR1 is SGHVS and CDR2 is FNYEAQ. The CDR3 DNA reads as TGTGCCAGCAGCTTCATAGCGCCCCCGTCCCCCGGGGAGCTGTTTTTT. Translated, it gives CASSFIAPPSPGELFF.

The V and J genes are TRBV4-2 and TRBJ2-7; 8 bases line up with TRBD1. Germline V lookup: CDR1 LGHNA, CDR2 YNFKEQ. This CDR3 is built from 16 residues. V lost 1 base, J lost 4 bases, and 9 bases stayed unmatched. The CDR3 reads CASSQGSSGGLYEQYF. The CDR3 DNA is TGTGCCAGCAGCCAAGGATCGTCAGGGGGCTTGTACGAGCAGTACTTC.

This clonotype has ten or more counts. CDR3 coding DNA: TGTGCCAGCGGTTCAGGGGCGCCAATGGGAGCTTTCTTT. It yields the protein CASGSGAPMGAFF. The gene calls are TRBV6-1 and TRBJ1-1; the D gene is possibly TRBD1 (6 bases). This CDR3 is 13 amino acids long. The germline V gene encodes CDR1 MNHNS and CDR2 SASEGT. V was cut by 8 bases and J by 10 bases, with 20 bases left in between.

The rearrangement joins TRBV20-1 to TRBJ2-7; D remains ambiguous. From germline, CDR1 is DFQATT and CDR2 SNEGSKA (reference sequence). CDR3 length: 13 amino acids. The V gene lost 3 bases and the J gene lost 2 bases, with 11 bases spanning the gap. The CDR3 sequence: CSASNLGTYEQYF. The CDR3 coding sequence is TGCAGTGCTAGCAACTTAGGAACCTACGAGCAGTACTTC.

This clonotype appeared many times. J is TRBJ2-3 and V is TRBV6-1; the D call may be TRBD1 or TRBD2 (5 bases each). Trimming took off 7 bases at V and 4 bases at J, with 15 bases between the two ends. The CDR3 runs 14 residues. Germline V gives CDR1 MNHNS, CDR2 SASEGT. CDR3 nucleotides: TGTGCCAGCACCCCTGGGACGGCAGCAGATACGCAGTATTTT. Amino acid sequence: CASTPGTAADTQYF.

The sample holds many counts of this clonotype. This chain uses TRBV27 with TRBJ1-1; TRBD1 agrees at 7 bases. Unmatched junction bases numbered 6, after V lost 6 bases and J lost 5 bases. The germline CDR1 and CDR2 sequences are MNHEY and SMNVEV (reference sequence). The length of the CDR3 is 13 residues. The CDR3 protein is CASSLAGGTEAFF. The DNA for the CDR3 is TGTGCCAGCAGCTTAGCAGGGGGAACTGAAGCTTTCTTT.

The sample holds one count of this clonotype. A much larger clone is a single base away; this may be a read error. The chain employs TRBV20-1 and TRBJ2-3; maybe TRBD2 (5 bases). This CDR3 comprises 12 residues. Germline V CDR1 and CDR2: DFQATT, SNEGSKA (reference sequence). V was shortened by 7 bases and J by 4 bases, with 12 bases between the two germline ends. CDR3 in DNA: TGCAGTGAAGGGAGAGCCGCAGATACGCAGTATTTT. Translated: CSEGRAADTQYF.